The entry below gives a single TCR beta chain sequence along with its context. Antigen: not known. The data stem from a study of cytomegalovirus exposure and HLA in healthy donors. The study's findings and limits: Association of a missense DCLRE1C variant with TCR beta V- and J-gene trimming was reported in a later analysis. Associated with cytomegalovirus, according to the listing, were 150 to 200 TCR beta chains. A further, later analysis showed that HLA-associated TCR beta chains (compared with equally common others) were more clonally expanded.

Nominally healthy donors provided the samples, though records likely missed some immune exposures. The CDR3 extends over 15 amino acids. V dropped 3 bases and J dropped 4; count of bases not matched to a gene: 4. Germline CDR1 MDHEN, CDR2 SYDVKM. The PCR employed 60 Vbeta primers together with 13 Jbeta primers. Here immunoSEQ multiplex PCR was the method, and the copy in TCRdb shows in-frame clones only, minus some. The table has 270,000 or so clones, about 93% seen once. J is TRBJ2-3 and V is TRBV28; the match to TRBD2 covers 10 bases. The sequence derives from a girl aged 2-10 years in good health and CMV-seronegative. Sequencing used PBMCs. CDR3 nucleotide sequence: TGTGCCAGCAGTTTTGGACTAGCGGAGGCAGATACGCAGTATTTT. Translation gives CASSFGLAEADTQYF.